This is a list of T cell receptor beta chains from one sample in a study of control samples from healthy donors and cancer patients. Measured with immunoSEQ multiplex PCR; TCRdb has only the in-frame clones, and not every one. The sample lists fewer than 200,000 clones, approximately 92% occurring once. The source material was blood. The receptors shown here come from a woman aged 55-70 years in good health. Both conserved end residues are part of each CDR3. D genes are given only for firm matches. Not every row has a clone size; where given, it reads once, few, many or a size class.

V gene	J gene	clone size	D gene	CDR3 protein	CDR3 DNA
TRBV19	TRBJ2-1	.	.	CASSISGGGLNEQFF	TGTGCCAGTAGTATAAGTGGGGGGGGCCTCAATGAGCAGTTCTTC
TRBV10-1	TRBJ2-2	.	TRBD1	CASRNSRDRVSTGELFF	TGCGCCAGCAGGAACTCCCGGGACAGGGTTTCGACCGGGGAGCTGTTTTTT
TRBV5-1	TRBJ1-4	.	.	CASSLAGATNEKLFF	TGCGCCAGCAGCTTGGCGGGGGCAACTAATGAAAAACTGTTTTTT
TRBV15	TRBJ1-2	.	.	CATSRDSNYGYTF	TGTGCCACCAGCAGGGACAGTAACTATGGCTACACCTTC
TRBV11-2	TRBJ2-1	.	TRBD2	CASSSSGFLNEQFF	TGTGCCAGCAGCTCTAGCGGATTTTTGAACGAGCAGTTCTTC
TRBV14	TRBJ2-1	.	TRBD1	CASSSGTGNEQFF	TGTGCCAGCAGCTCCGGGACAGGCAATGAGCAGTTCTTC
TRBV4-3	TRBJ1-1	.	TRBD1	CASSTGQGETEAFF	TGCGCCAGCAGCACGGGACAGGGAGAAACTGAAGCTTTCTTT
TRBV5-1	TRBJ1-1	.	.	CASSLFLGDTEAFF	TGCGCCAGCAGCTTGTTTCTAGGGGACACTGAAGCTTTCTTT
TRBV18	TRBJ1-1	.	.	CASSQDRDTEAFF	TGTGCCAGCTCACAGGACCGGGACACTGAAGCTTTCTTT
TRBV6-2/TRBV6-3	TRBJ1-6	.	.	CASSYPQFRQRESPLHF	TGTGCCAGCAGTTACCCTCAATTTCGACAGCGGGAATCACCCCTCCACTTT
TRBV7-8	TRBJ1-1	.	.	CASSLRGRDTEAFF	TGTGCCAGCAGCTTACGGGGGCGGGACACTGAAGCTTTCTTT
TRBV30	TRBJ1-5	.	.	CAWTPGYSNQPQHF	TGTGCCTGGACCCCGGGATATAGCAATCAGCCCCAGCATTTT
TRBV30	TRBJ1-2	few	.	CAWSVLVLQGRDYGYTF	TGTGCCTGGAGTGTACTAGTCCTTCAGGGGAGAGACTATGGCTACACCTTC
TRBV4-3	TRBJ1-1	.	.	CASSPERAVTLEAFF	TGCGCCAGCAGCCCGGAGAGGGCGGTAACCCTTGAAGCTTTCTTT
TRBV5-6	TRBJ1-3	.	.	CASSLGYTIYF	TGTGCCAGCAGCTTGGGATACACCATATATTTT
TRBV27	TRBJ1-2	once	.	CASSPGVDGYTF	TGTGCCAGCAGTCCTGGGGTAGATGGCTACACCTTC